These T cell receptor beta chains were read from a single sample in a study of cytomegalovirus exposure and HLA in healthy donors. Profiling relied on immunoSEQ multiplex PCR, and the TCRdb table lists in-frame clones only, not all of them. The sample has some 130,000 clones, roughly 80% seen once. The sample comprised PBMCs. The receptors shown here come from a male donor in good health and CMV-seronegative. CDR3s include the opening cysteine and the closing phenylalanine or tryptophan. A D gene is named only where the DNA matches it firmly. Rows give clone size only sometimes, using once, few, many, or a class for an expanded clone.

clone_size: NA; d_call: NA; v_call: TRBV6-6; j_call: TRBJ1-5; cdr3_aa: CASTGDTSNQPQHF; cdr3_nt: TGTGCCAGCACCGGGGACACTTCCAACCAGCCCCAGCATTTT
clone_size: NA; d_call: NA; v_call: TRBV28; j_call: TRBJ2-7; cdr3_aa: CASSSTAWVGEQYF; cdr3_nt: TGTGCCAGCAGTTCGACTGCCTGGGTGGGCGAGCAGTACTTC
clone_size: few; d_call: TRBD2; v_call: TRBV10-3; j_call: TRBJ2-7; cdr3_aa: CAISELAGGGEQYF; cdr3_nt: TGTGCCATCAGTGAGCTAGCGGGGGGTGGGGAGCAGTACTTC
clone_size: few; d_call: NA; v_call: TRBV4-3; j_call: TRBJ2-3; cdr3_aa: CASSQALSDTQYF; cdr3_nt: TGCGCCAGCAGCCAAGCCTTATCAGATACGCAGTATTTT
clone_size: NA; d_call: NA; v_call: TRBV29-1; j_call: TRBJ2-1; cdr3_aa: CSAMLAQGEQFF; cdr3_nt: TGCAGCGCGATGCTAGCGCAAGGTGAGCAGTTCTTC
clone_size: few; d_call: NA; v_call: TRBV6-1; j_call: TRBJ2-5; cdr3_aa: CASSGQETQYF; cdr3_nt: TGTGCCAGCAGCGGGCAAGAGACCCAGTACTTC
clone_size: few; d_call: TRBD1; v_call: TRBV7-8; j_call: TRBJ1-1; cdr3_aa: CASSRRDSLNTEAFF; cdr3_nt: TGTGCCAGCAGCCGACGGGACAGCCTGAACACTGAAGCTTTCTTT
clone_size: NA; d_call: NA; v_call: TRBV7-8; j_call: TRBJ2-6; cdr3_aa: CASSWEGVTGANVLTF; cdr3_nt: TGTGCCAGCAGTTGGGAGGGGGTTACTGGGGCCAACGTCCTGACTTTC
clone_size: NA; d_call: NA; v_call: TRBV14; j_call: TRBJ1-2; cdr3_aa: CASSHTGPGGYGYTF; cdr3_nt: TGTGCCAGCAGCCATACCGGACCCGGAGGATATGGCTACACCTTC
clone_size: few; d_call: TRBD1; v_call: TRBV5-1; j_call: TRBJ2-7; cdr3_aa: CASSFSGTGFEQYF; cdr3_nt: TGCGCCAGCAGCTTCTCCGGGACAGGGTTCGAGCAGTACTTC
clone_size: NA; d_call: TRBD2; v_call: TRBV7-9; j_call: TRBJ2-1; cdr3_aa: CSSSIKRENEQFF; cdr3_nt: TGTTCCAGCAGCATCAAGCGGGAGAATGAGCAGTTCTTC
clone_size: NA; d_call: NA; v_call: TRBV6-1; j_call: TRBJ1-3; cdr3_aa: CASSPFRVSGNTIYF; cdr3_nt: TGTGCCAGCAGTCCGTTTCGGGTCTCTGGAAACACCATATATTTT
clone_size: few; d_call: TRBD2; v_call: TRBV30; j_call: TRBJ2-3; cdr3_aa: CAWSPFGGAADTQYF; cdr3_nt: TGTGCCTGGAGCCCCTTCGGGGGGGCGGCAGATACGCAGTATTTT
clone_size: NA; d_call: NA; v_call: TRBV19; j_call: TRBJ2-3; cdr3_aa: CASSIGGGTDTQYF; cdr3_nt: TGTGCCAGTAGTATAGGAGGAGGCACAGATACGCAGTATTTT
clone_size: once; d_call: TRBD2; v_call: TRBV30; j_call: TRBJ2-2; cdr3_aa: CAWTDRVLAGVAGELFF; cdr3_nt: TGTGCCTGGACAGACAGGGTTCTAGCGGGAGTTGCCGGGGAGCTGTTTTTT
clone_size: NA; d_call: NA; v_call: TRBV9; j_call: TRBJ2-1; cdr3_aa: CASSDDGSSYNEQFF; cdr3_nt: TGTGCCAGCAGCGATGACGGGAGCTCCTACAATGAGCAGTTCTTC
clone_size: NA; d_call: NA; v_call: TRBV9; j_call: TRBJ2-1; cdr3_aa: CASSGYGTNPVNEQFF; cdr3_nt: TGTGCCAGCAGCGGCTACGGGACAAACCCAGTCAATGAGCAGTTCTTC
clone_size: NA; d_call: NA; v_call: TRBV19; j_call: TRBJ1-2; cdr3_aa: CASTGQTYGYTF; cdr3_nt: TGTGCCAGTACCGGACAGACCTATGGCTACACCTTC
clone_size: NA; d_call: NA; v_call: TRBV9; j_call: TRBJ1-3; cdr3_aa: CASSVDQGRNTIYF; cdr3_nt: TGTGCCAGCAGCGTAGATCAGGGGCGAAACACCATATATTTT
clone_size: NA; d_call: NA; v_call: TRBV9; j_call: TRBJ2-1; cdr3_aa: CASSVVSSTYNEQFF; cdr3_nt: TGTGCCAGCAGCGTAGTTTCGAGCACCTACAATGAGCAGTTCTTC
clone_size: NA; d_call: TRBD1; v_call: TRBV27; j_call: TRBJ1-1; cdr3_aa: CASNRDRVIYTEAFF; cdr3_nt: TGTGCCAGCAACCGGGACAGGGTAATCTACACTGAAGCTTTCTTT
clone_size: NA; d_call: NA; v_call: TRBV21-1; j_call: TRBJ2-7; cdr3_aa: CASSKATSGPYEQYF; cdr3_nt: TGTGCCAGCAGCAAAGCAACTAGCGGCCCCTACGAGCAGTACTTC
clone_size: few; d_call: NA; v_call: TRBV15; j_call: TRBJ2-7; cdr3_aa: CATSTETGRTNEQYF; cdr3_nt: TGTGCCACCAGCACAGAGACAGGGAGGACCAACGAGCAGTACTTC
clone_size: few; d_call: NA; v_call: TRBV14; j_call: TRBJ2-1; cdr3_aa: CASSQVLRSSSYNEQFF; cdr3_nt: TGTGCCAGCAGCCAAGTGCTGCGTTCTAGCTCCTACAATGAGCAGTTCTTC
clone_size: NA; d_call: NA; v_call: TRBV4-1; j_call: TRBJ2-2; cdr3_aa: CASSQVERRSTGELFF; cdr3_nt: TGCGCCAGCAGCCAAGTAGAGCGGAGGTCCACCGGGGAGCTGTTTTTT
clone_size: NA; d_call: NA; v_call: TRBV30; j_call: TRBJ2-7; cdr3_aa: CAWGSGDTYGQYF; cdr3_nt: TGTGCCTGGGGATCAGGGGATACCTACGGGCAGTACTTC
clone_size: NA; d_call: NA; v_call: TRBV7-9; j_call: TRBJ1-6; cdr3_aa: CASSFRDTNSPLHF; cdr3_nt: TGTGCCAGCAGCTTCCGGGACACTAATTCACCCCTCCACTTT
clone_size: few; d_call: NA; v_call: TRBV7-6; j_call: TRBJ2-3; cdr3_aa: CASSLGRGLPARRDTQYF; cdr3_nt: TGTGCCAGCAGCTTAGGCAGGGGCCTTCCAGCCCGACGGGATACGCAGTATTTT
clone_size: NA; d_call: NA; v_call: TRBV7-2; j_call: TRBJ1-5; cdr3_aa: CASSVDPTGNQPRHF; cdr3_nt: TGTGCCAGCAGCGTTGACCCGACAGGCAATCAGCCCCGGCATTTT